What follows are 17 T cell receptor beta chains derived from one specimen sequenced in a study of identical twins. A single record per CDR3 protein comes from TCRdb applying MiXCR to the 5' RACE reads. The data contain around 1.7 million distinct CDR3 sequences, more than 30% of them singletons. The specimen sequenced was cord blood. These receptors all stem from a newborn girl in good health.

This clonotype showed up just a few times. This rearrangement joins TRBV6-5 to TRBJ2-3, with 10 positions matching TRBD2. This CDR3 is built from 18 residues. J gave up 0 bases and V 2 bases, and 8 bases lay outside the gene matches. Germline V lookup: CDR1 MNHEY, CDR2 SVGAGI. CDR3 region: CASSYVPSGGASTDTQYF. CDR3 DNA sequence: TGTGCCAGCAGTTACGTCCCTAGCGGGGGTGCTAGCACAGATACGCAGTATTTT.

V and J are TRBV20-1 and TRBJ2-1, with 10 bases aligning to TRBD2. The ends lost 6 bases at V and 0 bases at J; junction bases unmatched: 5. Per germline, CDR1 DFQATT and CDR2 SNEGSKA (reference sequence). The CDR3 spans 15 residues. CDR3 amino acids: CSALTSGVSYNEQFF. CDR3 DNA: TGCAGTGCCCTCACTAGCGGGGTCTCCTACAATGAGCAGTTCTTC.

V usage is TRBV20-1 and J usage is TRBJ1-5, with 8 positions matching TRBD1. CDR3 size: 13 residues. The V gene's germline CDR1 is DFQATT and CDR2 SNEGSKA (reference sequence). V lost 8 bases to trimming and J lost 4 bases; unmatched junction nucleotides: 7. The chain's CDR3 is CSFVTGGNQPQHF. The CDR3 nucleotides are TGCAGTTTTGTTACAGGGGGGAATCAGCCCCAGCATTTT.

This chain links TRBV28 with TRBJ1-5; D ambiguous. The V gene lost 5 bases and the J gene lost 9 bases, with 11 bases spanning the gap. Per the germline V gene, CDR1 is MDHEN and CDR2 is SYDVKM. This CDR3 has 12 amino acids. For the CDR3, the DNA is TGTGCCAGCAGTCCCCTGGCCCCGCCCCAGCATTTT. It translates to CASSPLAPPQHF.

The chain carries TRBV6-5 and TRBJ2-1, with TRBD2 as a possible D gene (5 bases). Germline V gene data show CDR1 as MNHEY and CDR2 as SVGAGI. The germline V and J ends were trimmed by 4 bases and 10 bases, with 23 bases remaining between them. This CDR3 has 16 amino acids. The CDR3 sequence: CASSSPGASRRREQFF. The CDR3 DNA reads TGTGCCAGCAGTTCCCCCGGTGCTAGCAGGAGACGGGAGCAGTTCTTC.

The table lists this clonotype with a few counts. This chain joins TRBV21-1 and TRBJ1-1; TRBD1, the table's D call, was not compared with the DNA. TRBV21-1 constitutes a pseudogene. The CDR3 totals 17 residues. This CDR3 is CASSKGKPDTMNTEAFF. CDR3 coding DNA: TGTGCCAGCAGCAAAGGAAAGCCGGACACGATGAACACTGAAGCTTTCTTT.

This rearrangement joins TRBV4-1 to TRBJ1-6; D remains unclear. V lost 0 bases and J lost 9, with 18 bases in between. This CDR3 contains 17 residues. In germline, CDR1 is MGHRA, CDR2 YSYEKL. CDR3 amino acids: CASSQDRARGRSSPLHF. The CDR3 nucleotides read TGCGCCAGCAGCCAAGATAGGGCCAGAGGGCGCAGTTCACCCCTCCACTTT.

V usage is TRBV20-1 and J usage is TRBJ2-4; perhaps TRBD2 as D (5 bases). This CDR3 contains 13 residues. Germline V CDR1 and CDR2: DFQATT, SNEGSKA (reference sequence). Trimming left V 0 bases short and J 3 bases short, with 6 bases between. The CDR3 nucleotides read TGCAGTGCTAGAGATAGCGACAAAAACATTCAGTACTTC. This translates into CSARDSDKNIQYF.

The V gene is TRBV6-1, the J gene TRBJ2-7, with 12 positions matching TRBD2. Germline trimming cut 7 bases from V and 7 bases from J; bases unmatched to any gene: 14. From germline, CDR1 is MNHNS and CDR2 SASEGT. The CDR3 has 16 residues. The chain's CDR3 is CASTGPFGLAGSEQYF. The CDR3 DNA reads as TGTGCCAGCACCGGACCATTCGGACTAGCGGGGTCGGAGCAGTACTTC.

The genes are TRBV20-1 and TRBJ2-1; D remains ambiguous. CDR3 length: 12 amino acids. From germline, CDR1 is DFQATT and CDR2 SNEGSKA (reference sequence). For the CDR3, the DNA is TGCAGAGTTGTGGGGTATGGGAATGAGCAGTTCTTC. Translated, it gives CRVVGYGNEQFF.

The chain carries TRBV5-1 and TRBJ2-3; 12 bases fit TRBD2. V shed 2 bases and J 4 bases; nucleotides not matched to a gene: 5. This CDR3 has 16 amino acids. Germline V gene data show CDR1 as SGHRS and CDR2 as YFSETQ. This chain's CDR3 is CASSFPSGGAADTQYF. Written as DNA, the CDR3 is TGCGCCAGCAGCTTCCCTAGCGGGGGGGCCGCAGATACGCAGTATTTT.

A word on this clonotype: This CDR3 is missing its conserved last phenylalanine or tryptophan, likely due to a read error. The chain joins TRBV24-1 to TRBJ1-1; D is perhaps TRBD1 (5 bases). The CDR3 extends over 18 amino acids. Per the germline V gene, CDR1 is KGHDR and CDR2 is SFDVKD. V dropped 0 bases and J dropped 0 bases, with 16 bases sitting between them. The CDR3 is CATSDLSRAAALNTEAFL. CDR3 DNA sequence: TGTGCCACCAGTGATTTGTCCAGGGCAGCCGCCCTGAACACTGAAGCTTTCTTA.

This clonotype was recorded a few times. V usage is TRBV20-1 and J usage is TRBJ2-7, with a tentative D call TRBD1 (5 bases). V lost 2 bases and J 4 bases, leaving 15 bases between the germline ends. CDR1 and CDR2 (germline): DFQATT, SNEGSKA (reference sequence). The CDR3 runs to 14 residues. For the CDR3, the DNA is TGCAGTGCTAGATCTATGGGGCCACAATACGAGCAGTACTTC. Encoded protein: CSARSMGPQYEQYF.

This chain links TRBV15 with TRBJ2-1; 8 bases fit TRBD2. The germline V gene has CDR1 LNHNV and CDR2 YYDKDF (reference sequence). The CDR3 has 15 amino acids. V lost 3 bases and J lost 7; bases outside the gene matches: 8. CDR3 protein: CATSSDWTSPNEQFF. The DNA for the CDR3 is TGTGCCACCAGCAGCGACTGGACTAGCCCTAATGAGCAGTTCTTC.

A word on this clonotype: The conserved closing phenylalanine or tryptophan is absent in this CDR3, likely reflecting a read error. The genes are TRBV7-2 and TRBJ2-7; no definite D call. CDR1 and CDR2 (germline): SGHTA, FQGNSA. V lost 5 bases to trimming and J lost 3 bases, with 5 bases between them. This CDR3 spans 11 amino acids. CDR3 in amino acids: CASSLFYEQYC. The CDR3 DNA follows: TGTGCCAGCAGCCTATTCTACGAGCAGTACTGC.

The chain has TRBV2 and TRBJ2-1, with D possibly being TRBD1 (5 bases). The CDR3 covers 16 residues. CDR1 and CDR2 from the germline V gene are SNHLY and FYNNEI. V was shortened by 5 bases and J by 13 bases, with 27 bases between the two germline ends. The CDR3 protein is CASSTQGVGLQETQFF. In DNA form, the CDR3 reads TGTGCCAGCAGTACCCAGGGTGTGGGCCTACAAGAGACCCAGTTCTTC.

This clonotype turned up a few times. The chain joins TRBV4-1 to TRBJ1-1; 7 bases align to TRBD1. CDR1 is MGHRA and CDR2 is YSYEKL in the germline V gene. The CDR3 sequence is 15 residues long. V trimming: 4 bases; J trimming: 8 bases; junction bases outside the gene matches: 13. CDR3 nucleotide sequence: TGCGCCAGCAGCCGATTCGTTGCGACAGGGAAGGAAGCTTTCTTT. Amino acid sequence: CASSRFVATGKEAFF.